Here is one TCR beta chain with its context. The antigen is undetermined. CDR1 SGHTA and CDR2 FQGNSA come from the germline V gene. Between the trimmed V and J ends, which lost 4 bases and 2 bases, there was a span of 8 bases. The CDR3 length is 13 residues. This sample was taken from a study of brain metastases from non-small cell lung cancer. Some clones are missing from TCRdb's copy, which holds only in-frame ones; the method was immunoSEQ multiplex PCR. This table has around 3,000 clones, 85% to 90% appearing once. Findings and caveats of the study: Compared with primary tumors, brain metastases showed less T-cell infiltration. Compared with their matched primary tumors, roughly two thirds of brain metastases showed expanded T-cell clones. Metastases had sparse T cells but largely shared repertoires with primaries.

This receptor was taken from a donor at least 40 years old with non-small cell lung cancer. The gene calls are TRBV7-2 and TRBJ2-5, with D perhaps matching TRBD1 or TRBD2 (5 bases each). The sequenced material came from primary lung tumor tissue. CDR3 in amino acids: CASSWGRQETQYF. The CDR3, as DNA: TGTGCCAGCAGCTGGGGACGGCAAGAGACCCAGTACTTC.